This section outlines one T cell receptor (beta chain) sequence together with its context. There is no known antigen for this receptor. Qualities for individual bases were not recorded, and no much larger clone is one base off. The cohort consisted of 650 to 700 healthy bone marrow donors. Cohort members were all nominally healthy when sampled, although unrecorded immune exposures were likely present. The donor tested CMV seropositive and was one of the 289 seropositive cohort members. A peripheral blood sample was provided by each donor, and peripheral blood mononuclear cells were used for TCR beta sequencing. The Qiagen DNeasy Blood Extraction Kit was used to extract genomic DNA from the blood cell samples. The protocol used for the library was the immunoSEQ multiplex PCR assay. A mixture of 60 forward primers for TCR Vbeta segments and 13 reverse primers for TCR Jbeta segments was used in the multiplex PCR. A multiplex PCR assay on genomic DNA amplified the CDR3 region of rearranged TCR beta genes. On the Illumina HiSeq System, the amplified TCR beta libraries were sequenced as 87-base-pair reads. In the original analysis: A later analysis counted about 76 million unique TCR beta chains across the 550 to 750 repertoires, and some 11 million of these chains were shared by at least two donors. To remove PCR and sequencing errors, raw reads were error-corrected and collapsed into unique sequences using a nearest-neighbor algorithm that merged closely related sequences. V, D and J gene segments were assigned by aligning CDR3 sequences to IMGT reference sequences. For a sequence to be retained, a match of at least six nucleotides was required to both a V gene segment and a J gene segment. Rearrangements were called productive when the CDR3 lacked stop codons and stayed in frame with V and J; all others were non-productive. Following IMGT convention, CDR3 was defined as the stretch from the second conserved V-encoded cysteine up to the conserved J-encoded phenylalanine. Sequences without an unambiguous match to a single V gene segment were excluded from the earlier analysis of approximately 560 of the donors. An earlier analysis of several hundred of the donors called V segments functional above 56.7% productive rearrangements and segregating when the between-donor standard deviation exceeded 5%. To diagnose cytomegalovirus status from the catalog of TCR beta chain sequences, a statistical classification framework was built. In a later analysis, TCR nucleotide sequences were compared against IMGT/GENE-DB human TR gene sequences so that V and J genes could be assigned. In a later analysis, CDR3 sequences and most-parsimonious VDJ recombination scenarios were assigned using the TCRdist pipeline. In a later analysis, each TCR beta chain was defined by its CDR3 amino acid sequence together with its V-gene family, and reads without a unique V-gene family were excluded. A later analysis removed 592 highly shared, low-generation-probability nucleotide sequences to deal with suspected cross-contamination and a sequencing artifact. A later analysis calculated a clonal expansion index for each public chain from normalized within-repertoire ranks of inferred template counts. Generation probabilities in a later analysis came from a VDJ recombination model fitted to out-of-frame rearrangements, and those results were checked against IGoR. Hypergeometric tests were used in a later analysis to score TCR-TCR, TCR-HLA and TCR-CMV co-occurrence, with a repertoire-size bias correction applied to the TCR pairs. In a later analysis, false discovery rates were estimated by permuting HLA or CMV assignments 20 times. In a later analysis, co-occurring TCRs were grouped using DBSCAN, with TCRdist sequence similarity added in when clustering inside HLA-allele-positive subsets. Co-occurrence clustering excluded repertoires with fewer than 30,000 or more than 120,000 public chains, plus five with anomalous nucleotide sharing. This immuneACCESS table, as held by TCRdb, lists in-frame sequences with V and J called but not all clones. Of the missing ones, under half trace to an unresolved V gene in checked studies; the others have no known cause. V and J calls and clone size are given by that table; D and trimming were obtained from the DNA. Across this sample there are tens of thousands of clones, with about 75% seen only once. The leading ten clones occupy roughly 4.5% of the sample.

This sample is drawn from a study of cytomegalovirus exposure and HLA in healthy donors (dated by TCRdb to about 2017). Notes on the research overall: According to an earlier analysis of a few hundred of the donors, some 170 million T cells yielded 90 million to 140 million unique TCR beta sequences and 276 Gb of sequence data. Besides the first cohort of approximately 670 subjects, a separate validation cohort made up of roughly 120 different subjects was used. Rather than using new phenotypic data, the later analysis identified candidate immune exposures from TCR beta sequences and from how often those sequences occurred across donors. The genetic ancestry cluster associated with self-reported Caucasian donors included about 81% of the approximately 410 genotyped donors. Among 398 genotyped donors of the cohort, an average of about 240,000 unique TCR beta nucleotide sequences were sequenced per donor, around 18% of them non-productive. HLA typing included class I and class II loci at four-digit resolution. Four or five DR-DQ haplotypes were handled as single units for association and clustering because linkage in the cohort was strong. Typing coverage varied by locus: about 629-640 donors for A, B, C, DRB1 and DQB1; more than 500 for DQA1; some 610 for DPA1; approximately 450 for DPB1. Alongside the repertoire data, information on donor age, sex, ethnicity and CMV serostatus was compiled. To predict cytomegalovirus infection status, the study brought together high-throughput TCR immunosequencing, statistical association of individual TCRs with disease status, and machine learning. A later analysis re-analyzed previously published TCR beta repertoires from 666 donors and added high-resolution HLA genotyping to study TCR occurrence patterns. All discovery cohort repertoires had been generated using a single sequencing platform. The aim of the study was to test whether cataloging public T cell receptors could identify signatures of past pathogen exposure. An early release covering about 600 HLA-typed donors comprised about 300 gigabases of sequencing data and approximately 80 million unique TCR sequences. The T cell repertoires of 670 or so subjects were profiled by immunosequencing and related to cytomegalovirus serostatus. In an earlier analysis of about 590 of the donors, high-throughput TCR beta sequencing was used to judge whether each TCR beta V gene segment behaved as functional or pseudogenic. A later genetic analysis took genome-wide SNP genotypes for 398 of the 666 donors and used that subset as a discovery cohort.

General study outcomes and caveats: Presence/absence analyses assumed roughly uniform sequencing depth across donors, an assumption that may not hold. The study listed 150 to 200 TCR beta chains as associated with cytomegalovirus. Because HLA typing was missing for some donors at each locus, association tests included only the typed subset. According to a later analysis, parvovirus B19, influenza, CMV and Epstein-Barr virus appeared linked to several top co-occurrence clusters. The cohort was sequenced for TCR beta chains only, and without alpha or paired-chain data the features that could be detected were limited. Roughly 15 rarely observed V segments, including chromosome 9 orphons, were excluded from the earlier analysis of almost 600 of the donors because counts were too low. In vitro tests confirmed that a few of the cytomegalovirus-associated TCR beta chains recognize cytomegalovirus antigens. A later analysis found that HLA-associated TCR beta chains were more clonally expanded and had lower generation probabilities than equally common non-associated chains. An association between a missense DCLRE1C variant and V-gene and J-gene trimming of TCR beta chains was found in a later genetic analysis and replicated in an independent cohort. In a later analysis, some 18,000 TCR beta sequences were associated with specific HLA alleles at a false discovery rate of 0.05. A group of highly shared sequence variants was considered likely to be a technical artifact of the sequencing pipeline. A further reported finding was that TCR beta sequences accurately predicted the HLA-A and HLA-B alleles for most subjects in the first cohort. For the cohort, immune exposure information was limited to CMV serostatus. In a later genetic analysis, fewer N-insertions in productive TCRs were reported among donors in an Asian-associated ancestry cluster than the approximately 710-donor mean. Across donors, most TCR sequences were observed very rarely, whereas some public TCRs were present in many individuals. When HLA alleles, especially DR and DQ, strongly co-occurred, TCR associations were difficult to assign to individual alleles. Cytomegalovirus status was reported to be diagnosed by the classifier with high specificity and sensitivity in both the original and validation cohorts. A later analysis found that most CMV-associated TCR beta chains appeared HLA-restricted, with HLA associations seemingly driven largely by CMV exposure. In an earlier analysis of some 640 of the donors, most TCR beta V segments were observed in productive rearrangements about 87% or about 30% of the time, broadly matching IMGT annotations. Linkage disequilibrium might explain the correlated functional status among segregating V segments, but an unknown experimental factor could not be excluded. According to the authors, the approach could potentially be generalized to other disease states and immunological phenotypes. In a later analysis, TCR association rates were found to vary across HLA loci, with the most associated TCRs seen for DRB1 alleles and the fewest for HLA-C alleles.

This sequence originates from a man in his 60s in good health and CMV-seropositive. The sample taken for sequencing was PBMCs.

The DNA reads as follows: TGTGCCAGTAGTCCAGACGGACTGGGATTCTACGAGCAGTACTTC. Translated, it gives CASSPDGLGFYEQYF. The rearrangement combines TRBV19 with TRBJ2-7; a tentative D call is TRBD2 (5 bases match). The germline V gene (reference sequence) sets CDR1 to LNHDA and CDR2 to SQIVND. V is shortened by 5 bases, J by 3 bases, and the region joining them spans 17 bases. Including the terminal cysteine and phenylalanine, the CDR3 comprises 15 residues. The sequence is cut down to CDR3 DNA, 45 bases in frame from base 1.